A selection of T cell receptor beta chains follows, all from one sample in a study of chemoradiotherapy in HPV16-positive cancers. Sequencing used immunoSEQ multiplex PCR; TCRdb keeps in-frame clones, though not all of them. The sample consists of fewer than 40,000 clones, approximately 92% of them appearing once. Sequenced here: blood, sampled from a patient who underwent chemoradiotherapy. The receptors shown here come from a human donor with HPV-associated anogenital cancer. CDR3s include the opening cysteine and the closing phenylalanine or tryptophan. Each record gives: clone size, D gene, V gene, J gene, CDR3 protein, CDR3 DNA. A D gene is named only where the DNA matches it firmly. A clone size is listed for some rows: how often the clone was seen (once, few, many), or a class if it is expanded.

few	.	TRBV30	TRBJ1-1	CAWSVNRNTEAFF	TGTGCCTGGAGTGTAAACAGGAACACTGAAGCTTTCTTT
.	.	TRBV7-9	TRBJ2-1	CASSPPLRNEQFF	TGTGCCAGCAGCCCGCCCCTCAGAAATGAGCAGTTCTTC
.	.	TRBV7-9	TRBJ1-2	CASSPQEKVGYGYTF	TGTGCCAGCAGCCCCCAGGAAAAGGTTGGCTATGGCTACACCTTC
.	TRBD1	TRBV27	TRBJ2-7	CASSFSPGQSFDYEQYF	TGTGCCAGCAGTTTCTCTCCGGGACAGTCCTTTGACTACGAGCAGTACTTC
.	TRBD1	TRBV2	TRBJ1-2	CASSAGGIGYTF	TGTGCCAGCAGTGCAGGGGGAATAGGCTACACCTTC
once	.	TRBV15	TRBJ2-1	CATSREPGSSPFF	TGTGCCACCAGCAGGGAACCGGGATCTAGTCCGTTCTTC
once	.	TRBV11-2	TRBJ2-5	CASSFWGNQIQETQYF	TGTGCCAGCAGCTTTTGGGGGAACCAAATCCAAGAGACCCAGTACTTC
.	TRBD1	TRBV5-1	TRBJ1-4	CASSFLPGQREKLFF	TGCGCCAGCAGCTTCCTTCCGGGACAGAGAGAAAAACTGTTTTTT
.	TRBD2	TRBV19	TRBJ2-1	CASRLLAGAYNEQFF	TGTGCCAGTAGGCTACTAGCGGGGGCCTACAATGAGCAGTTCTTC
.	.	TRBV6-5	TRBJ1-2	CASSSPWPNGYTF	TGTGCCAGCAGTTCCCCTTGGCCGAATGGCTACACCTTC
.	.	TRBV6-6	TRBJ1-6	CASSYSSGRGNSPLHF	TGTGCCAGCAGTTACTCTTCAGGGAGGGGTAATTCACCCCTCCACTTT
.	.	TRBV5-1	TRBJ2-7	CASSLSQGRAYEQYF	TGCGCCAGCAGCTTGTCACAGGGAAGAGCCTACGAGCAGTACTTC
.	TRBD1	TRBV7-8	TRBJ2-7	CASSLGGQGAYEQYF	TGTGCCAGCAGCTTAGGGGGACAGGGGGCCTACGAGCAGTACTTC
.	TRBD1	TRBV2	TRBJ1-2	CASRGQALYGYTF	TGTGCCAGCAGGGGACAGGCCCTCTATGGCTACACCTTC
.	.	TRBV13	TRBJ2-5	CASSTGLFQETQYF	TGTGCCAGCAGCACCGGACTGTTCCAAGAGACCCAGTACTTC
.	.	TRBV5-1	TRBJ1-5	CASSVGNNQPQHF	TGCGCCAGCTCGGTTGGGAACAATCAGCCCCAGCATTTT
.	.	TRBV7-3	TRBJ2-1	CACKEEPGYNEQFF	TGTGCCTGCAAAGAGGAGCCGGGATACAATGAGCAGTTCTTC
.	.	TRBV5-8	TRBJ1-5	CASSSGGVYSNQPQHF	TGTGCCAGCAGCTCGGGGGGGGTCTATAGCAATCAGCCCCAGCATTTT
.	TRBD1	TRBV19	TRBJ2-1	CASSRQGSFNEQFF	TGTGCCAGTAGTCGACAGGGGTCATTTAATGAGCAGTTCTTC
once	TRBD1	TRBV6-1	TRBJ1-5	CASSEGTGKYSNQPQHF	TGTGCCAGCAGTGAAGGGACAGGGAAATATAGCAATCAGCCCCAGCATTTT
few	TRBD1	TRBV10-1	TRBJ1-1	CASRLTGGRNTEAFF	TGCGCCAGCAGGCTGACAGGGGGACGTAACACTGAAGCTTTCTTT
.	.	TRBV10-1	TRBJ2-5	CASSRRIQETQYF	TGCGCCAGCAGTCGCAGAATCCAAGAGACCCAGTACTTC
.	TRBD1	TRBV11-2	TRBJ2-7	CASSGLRTGVYEQYF	TGTGCCAGCAGCGGCCTAAGGACAGGGGTCTACGAGCAGTACTTC
once	.	TRBV5-4	TRBJ2-4	CASSLGLAKNIQYF	TGTGCCAGCAGCTTGGGACTGGCCAAAAACATTCAGTACTTC
once	.	TRBV19	TRBJ1-2	CASLPEDRRNGYTF	TGTGCCAGTTTACCAGAAGACAGGCGGAATGGCTACACCTTC
.	TRBD1	TRBV7-7	TRBJ2-1	CASSPWDRWNEQFF	TGTGCCAGCAGCCCTTGGGACAGGTGGAATGAGCAGTTCTTC
.	.	TRBV7-2	TRBJ2-7	CASSSSTGYYEQYF	TGTGCCAGCAGCTCTTCGACAGGCTACTACGAGCAGTACTTC
.	TRBD1	TRBV18	TRBJ2-5	CASSPRQGQETQYF	TGTGCCAGCTCACCCCGACAGGGGCAAGAGACCCAGTACTTC
.	.	TRBV6-5	TRBJ1-5	CASSYGAPPNQPQHF	TGTGCCAGCAGTTACGGAGCGCCACCCAATCAGCCCCAGCATTTT
.	.	TRBV11-2	TRBJ2-5	CASSLGSQETQYF	TGTGCCAGCAGCTTAGGGAGCCAAGAGACCCAGTACTTC
.	.	TRBV5-4	TRBJ1-3	CASSSSWGAGNTIYF	TGTGCCAGCAGCTCCTCTTGGGGCGCTGGAAACACCATATATTTT
.	TRBD1	TRBV4-1	TRBJ2-1	CASSLRPRTGARDEQFF	TGCGCCAGCAGCCTCAGACCAAGGACAGGGGCCAGGGATGAGCAGTTCTTC
.	TRBD2	TRBV5-1	TRBJ2-3	CASGLAGITDTQYF	TGCGCCAGCGGACTAGCGGGGATAACAGATACGCAGTATTTT
.	.	TRBV4-1	TRBJ2-1	CASSQGGARAYNEQFF	TGCGCCAGCAGCCAAGGTGGGGCCAGAGCCTACAATGAGCAGTTCTTC
.	.	TRBV2	TRBJ1-5	CASSPEYSNQPQHF	TGTGCCAGCAGTCCGGAGTATAGCAATCAGCCCCAGCATTTT
.	TRBD2	TRBV5-6	TRBJ2-4	CASSWGGGDGKNIQYF	TGTGCCAGCAGCTGGGGCGGGGGGGATGGCAAAAACATTCAGTACTTC
.	.	TRBV7-3	TRBJ1-1	CASSLLDNTEAFF	TGTGCCAGCAGCTTACTGGACAACACTGAAGCTTTCTTT
once	.	TRBV5-1	TRBJ1-1	CASSLDGRATEAFF	TGCGCCAGCAGCTTGGACGGCAGGGCCACTGAAGCTTTCTTT
.	TRBD1	TRBV2	TRBJ1-2	CASSSYTGADYGYTF	TGTGCCAGCAGTTCGTACACAGGGGCGGACTATGGCTACACCTTC
.	.	TRBV5-6	TRBJ1-6	CASSFRQANHSPLHF	TGTGCCAGCAGCTTTCGACAGGCGAACCATTCACCCCTCCACTTT
.	TRBD1	TRBV7-9	TRBJ1-1	CASTLRDSHTEAFF	TGTGCCAGCACCCTCCGGGACAGCCACACTGAAGCTTTCTTT
.	.	TRBV6-1	TRBJ1-1	CASSVKWTGSSRVNTEAFF	TGTGCCAGCAGTGTCAAGTGGACTGGCAGCTCGAGGGTGAACACTGAAGCTTTCTTT
.	.	TRBV21-1	TRBJ2-5	CASSPRQEMKETQYF	TGTGCCAGCAGCCCCCGACAGGAGATGAAGGAGACCCAGTACTTC
.	.	TRBV7-2	TRBJ1-6	CASSSGTRSSYNSPLHF	TGTGCCAGCAGCAGCGGGACCAGAAGCTCCTATAATTCACCCCTCCACTTT
.	TRBD2	TRBV5-1	TRBJ2-3	CASSLEAGPSTDTQYF	TGCGCCAGCAGCTTGGAAGCGGGGCCTAGCACAGATACGCAGTATTTT
.	.	TRBV19	TRBJ2-1	CASRGTEQLHNEQFF	TGTGCCAGTAGGGGGACTGAGCAACTCCACAATGAGCAGTTCTTC
.	TRBD2	TRBV4-1	TRBJ2-3	CASSQGPAGATSTDTQYF	TGCGCCAGCAGCCAAGGTCCAGCGGGAGCAACTAGCACAGATACGCAGTATTTT
.	.	TRBV14	TRBJ2-3	CASSQVNRRADTQYF	TGTGCCAGCAGCCAAGTGAACCGGCGGGCAGATACGCAGTATTTT
once	.	TRBV2	TRBJ1-5	CASREARSQPQHF	TGTGCCAGCAGAGAGGCGAGGAGTCAGCCCCAGCATTTT
.	TRBD1	TRBV4-2	TRBJ2-5	CASSRTGGIQETQYF	TGTGCCAGCAGTAGGACAGGGGGCATACAAGAGACCCAGTACTTC
.	.	TRBV7-9	TRBJ1-4	CASKLGGSEEKLFF	TGTGCCAGCAAATTAGGGGGATCGGAGGAAAAACTGTTTTTT
.	.	TRBV27	TRBJ2-3	CASSRPGRVTDTQYF	TGTGCCAGCAGTCGTCCGGGACGGGTCACAGATACGCAGTATTTT
.	.	TRBV5-4	TRBJ2-7	CASSLAFEQYF	TGTGCCAGCAGCTTAGCATTCGAGCAGTACTTC
.	.	TRBV19	TRBJ1-3	CASRGQRSGNTIYF	TGTGCCAGTAGGGGACAACGCTCTGGAAACACCATATATTTT